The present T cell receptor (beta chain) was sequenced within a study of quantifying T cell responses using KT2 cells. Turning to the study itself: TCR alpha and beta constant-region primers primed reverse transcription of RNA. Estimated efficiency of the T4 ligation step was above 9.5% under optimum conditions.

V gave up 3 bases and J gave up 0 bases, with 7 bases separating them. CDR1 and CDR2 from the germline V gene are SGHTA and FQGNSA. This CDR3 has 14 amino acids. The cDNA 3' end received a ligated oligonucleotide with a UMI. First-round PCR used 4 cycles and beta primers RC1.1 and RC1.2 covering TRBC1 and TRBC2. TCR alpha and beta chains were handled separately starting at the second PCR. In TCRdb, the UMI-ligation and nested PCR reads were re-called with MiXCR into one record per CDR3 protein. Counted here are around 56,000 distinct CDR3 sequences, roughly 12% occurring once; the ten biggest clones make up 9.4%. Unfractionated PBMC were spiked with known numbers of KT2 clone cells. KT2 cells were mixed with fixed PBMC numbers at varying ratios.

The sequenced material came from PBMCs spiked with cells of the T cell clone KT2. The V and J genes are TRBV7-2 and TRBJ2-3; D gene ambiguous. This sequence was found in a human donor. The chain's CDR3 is CASSFSASTDTQYF. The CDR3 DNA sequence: TGTGCCAGCAGCTTCAGTGCTAGCACAGATACGCAGTATTTT.